The T cell receptor beta chain under discussion was sequenced for a study of T-cell reconstitution after alpha-beta-depleted transplantation in children. Preparation of the TCRbeta library was carried out with unique molecular identifiers. From the PCR reads, TCRdb called clonotypes with MiXCR, one entry per CDR3 protein. The sample has about 580,000 distinct CDR3 sequences, roughly 24% seen once. The CDR3 contains 15 residues. CDR1 is KGHSH and CDR2 is LQKENI in the germline V gene. Study-level points and caveats: Approximately two months post-transplant, alpha-beta T cells reportedly originated from several hundred expanded graft clones. T-cell numbers and diversity one year post-transplant derived largely from freshly generated T cells. From surviving recipient T cells and thymic progenitors came the high day-60 TCRbeta diversity observed in some patients.

A word on this clonotype: Its antigen is not known. One end of the junction varies from germline; a read error may be responsible.

The chain joins TRBV18 to TRBJ2-1; D perhaps matches TRBD2 (5 bases). The clonotype originates from a boy younger than two who had a stem cell transplant for acute myeloid leukemia, so the T cells may come from the graft donor. Sequenced here: PBMCs, mostly from graft donor cells, sampled 360 days after TCRalphabeta/CD19-depleted stem cell transplant. The CDR3 protein is CASSPLVLSYNEQFF. The CDR3 DNA sequence: TGTGCCAGCTCCCCACTAGTCTTATCCTACAATGAGCAGTTCTTC.